This entry lists 29 T cell receptor beta chains sequenced from one sample in a study of identical twins. Each CDR3 protein is one row after TCRdb ran MiXCR on the 5' RACE reads. The data contain around 1.7 million distinct CDR3 sequences, about 31% of them singletons. The specimen was cord blood. The receptors were gathered from a newborn girl in good health.

This rearrangement joins TRBV10-3 to TRBJ1-6; D gene ambiguous. The CDR3 is 16 residues long. V was clipped by 3 bases and J by 8 bases, with 17 bases between them. Per the germline V gene, CDR1 is ENHRY and CDR2 is SYGVKD. The CDR3 is CAISDMGKRRDSPLHF. The CDR3 DNA is TGTGCCATCAGTGACATGGGGAAAAGACGGGATTCACCCCTCCACTTT.

The J gene is TRBJ2-5, the V gene TRBV7-9, with a weak D call TRBD2 (6 bases). Germline values: CDR1 SEHNR, CDR2 FQNEAQ (reference sequence). V shed 2 bases and J shed 11 bases, with 27 bases lying between them. This CDR3 region has 17 residues. The CDR3 nucleotides are TGTGCCAGCAGCTTAATGGACTACTGGGCATCGAGCAATGAGCAGTACTTC. Protein sequence: CASSLMDYWASSNEQYF.

V and J are TRBV5-1 and TRBJ1-1; D is unresolved. V was cut by 0 bases and J by 11 bases, with 11 bases left in between. The CDR3 is 12 amino acids. In germline, CDR1 is SGHRS, CDR2 YFSETQ. The CDR3 loop is CASSLDRVGAFF. The CDR3 region has the DNA TGCGCCAGCAGCTTGGATAGGGTCGGGGCTTTCTTT.

The chain is built from TRBV5-1 and TRBJ1-2, with no clear D. Germline CDR1 is SGHRS and CDR2 is YFSETQ. The CDR3 totals 13 residues. The V end lost 0 bases, the J end lost 5 bases, and 8 bases lay between the germline ends. CDR3 in DNA: TGCGCCAGCAGCTTGGAACAGCTGTATGGCTACACCTTC. This encodes CASSLEQLYGYTF. Looking up the rest from reference TRBV5-1 and TRBJ1-2 gives the full variable domain: KAGVTQTPRYLIKTRGQQVTLSCSPISGHRSVSWYQQTPGQGLQFLFEYFSETQRNKGNFPGRFSGRQFSNSRSEMNVSTLELGDSALYLCASSLEQLYGYTFGSGTRLTVV.

This clonotype was counted between two and nine times. This chain uses TRBV27 with TRBJ1-1; weak D call: TRBD1 (6 bases). Per germline, CDR1 MNHEY and CDR2 SMNVEV (reference sequence). V lost 2 bases and J lost 4, with 11 bases in between. This CDR3 spans 14 amino acids. CDR3 sequence reads: CASSLGRGPTEAFF. The CDR3 nucleotides read TGTGCCAGCAGTTTAGGGCGGGGGCCCACTGAAGCTTTCTTT.

The V and J genes are TRBV7-9 and TRBJ1-2; possibly TRBD1 for D (5 bases). CDR1 and CDR2 (germline): SEHNR, FQNEAQ (reference sequence). V was shortened by 0 bases and J by 2 bases, with 19 bases between the two germline ends. CDR3 size: 18 residues. The CDR3 bases are TGTGCCAGCAGCTTAGCCGGTCCGGATCTGAGGGGAAACTATGGCTACACCTTC. Encoded protein: CASSLAGPDLRGNYGYTF.

The chain has TRBV2 and TRBJ1-4, with 11 bases aligning to TRBD1. Germline CDR1 is SNHLY and CDR2 is FYNNEI. The CDR3 spans 15 residues. With 5 bases clipped from V and 8 bases from J, the junction kept 7 bases outside the gene matches. This CDR3 reads CASSSGQGALEKLFF. DNA of the CDR3: TGTGCCAGCAGTTCCGGACAGGGGGCGCTCGAAAAACTGTTTTTT.

This clonotype was recorded many times. This rearrangement joins TRBV29-1 to TRBJ2-1; the D gene is possibly TRBD1 (5 bases). Trimming left V 7 bases short and J 0 bases short, with 10 bases between. This CDR3 has 13 residues. Germline CDR1 SQVTM, CDR2 ANQGSEA. The CDR3 bases are TGCAGCGCAGGGTCGAGCTCCTACAATGAGCAGTTCTTC. The encoded protein is CSAGSSSYNEQFF.

In its sample, this clonotype was seen a few times. This chain uses TRBV20-1 with TRBJ1-1; D is unclear. The CDR3 covers 12 residues. V dropped 7 bases and J dropped 1 base, with 10 bases sitting between them. The germline CDR1 and CDR2 sequences are DFQATT and SNEGSKA (reference sequence). The CDR3 sequence is CSVPRQNTEAFF. DNA for the CDR3: TGCAGTGTCCCACGTCAGAACACTGAAGCTTTCTTT.

V is TRBV5-1 and J is TRBJ2-3; D is ambiguous. The CDR3 has 14 residues. Germline CDR1 SGHRS, CDR2 YFSETQ. V was clipped by 5 bases and J by 6 bases, with 16 bases between them. CDR3 nucleotide sequence: TGCGCCAGCAGAAACTCCGGGCTGGGGGATACGCAGTATTTT. Translated: CASRNSGLGDTQYF.

CDR3 DNA: TGTGCCATCAGCTCAACCGTTGGACAGCCCCAGCATTTT. Its protein is CAISSTVGQPQHF. The J gene is TRBJ1-5, the V gene TRBV10-3; no clear D gene. The length of the CDR3 is 13 residues. Germline CDR1 ENHRY, CDR2 SYGVKD. V lost 6 bases, J lost 7 bases, and 13 bases lay in between.

CDR3 sequence (DNA): TGTGCCAGCAGCTTTACAGGGTTTCAGTACTTC. This translates into CASSFTGFQYF. The V gene is TRBV5-5, the J gene TRBJ2-7; tentatively, D is TRBD1 (6 bases). The CDR3 spans 11 residues. Germline V gene data show CDR1 as SGHKS and CDR2 as YYEKEE (reference sequence). The germline V and J ends were trimmed by 2 bases and 10 bases, with 10 bases remaining between them.

This chain connects TRBV29-1 to TRBJ2-5; D uncertain. V was pared by 4 bases and J by 5 bases, with 8 bases between. Germline loops: CDR1 SQVTM, CDR2 ANQGSEA. The CDR3 contains 11 residues. The CDR3 is CSVVSGETQYF. In DNA, the CDR3 is TGCAGCGTTGTGAGTGGGGAGACCCAGTACTTC.

This clonotype has a handful of counts. V gene TRBV28 combines with J gene TRBJ2-3; 10 bases line up with TRBD2. The J segment lost 4 bases and the V segment lost 4 bases, leaving 8 bases of the junction unmatched. The CDR3 contains 16 residues. Germline CDR1 is MDHEN and CDR2 is SYDVKM. The CDR3 here is CASSSLAGGSADTQYF. The CDR3 DNA sequence: TGTGCCAGCAGTTCCTTAGCGGGAGGCAGCGCAGATACGCAGTATTTT.

The chain employs TRBV20-1 and TRBJ2-1, with TRBD2 matching 16 bases. Germline V lookup: CDR1 DFQATT, CDR2 SNEGSKA (reference sequence). This CDR3 has 15 amino acids. With 6 bases clipped from V and 4 bases from J, the junction kept 3 bases outside the gene matches. The DNA for the CDR3 is TGCAGTGCGGGACTAGCGGGAGGGCGATACAATGAGCAGTTCTTC. Its translation: CSAGLAGGRYNEQFF.

A few counts support this clonotype. The chain links TRBV5-1 to TRBJ2-1; no firm D call. This CDR3 has 14 amino acids. The germline V gene encodes CDR1 SGHRS and CDR2 YFSETQ. V lost 1 base and J 5 bases, leaving 10 bases between the germline ends. The CDR3 DNA sequence: TGCGCCAGCAGCTTGACTATTTACGACAATGAGCAGTTCTTC. Its translation is CASSLTIYDNEQFF.

This clonotype has ten or more counts. V and J are TRBV28 and TRBJ2-1, with TRBD2 identical over 7 bases. With V trimmed by 2 bases and J by 7 bases, 5 bases remained unmatched. The CDR3 is 14 residues long. Germline V CDR1 and CDR2: MDHEN, SYDVKM. The CDR3 reads CASSLAGAGNEQFF. The CDR3 DNA reads as TGTGCCAGCAGTTTAGCGGGAGCGGGGAATGAGCAGTTCTTC.

This clonotype has more than one count but fewer than ten. The rearrangement links TRBV9 to TRBJ1-1; the D gene is possibly TRBD1 (5 bases). Germline lookup yields CDR1 SGDLS and CDR2 YYNGEE. CDR3 length: 15 amino acids. Between the trimmed V and J ends, which lost 0 bases and 3 bases, there was a span of 12 bases. In DNA, the CDR3 is TGTGCCAGCAGCGTAGGAACAGGTCCTCACACTGAAGCTTTCTTT. This gives the protein CASSVGTGPHTEAFF.

The V call is TRBV20-1, the J call TRBJ2-1; 11 bases agree with TRBD2. V lost 0 bases, J lost 7 bases, and 8 bases stayed unmatched. In germline, CDR1 is DFQATT, CDR2 SNEGSKA (reference sequence). CDR3 length: 16 residues. The CDR3 region has the DNA TGCAGTGCTAGAGATTTTGGGGGGACTAGCGGAAATGAGCAGTTCTTC. This sequence encodes CSARDFGGTSGNEQFF.

The chain has TRBV5-6 and TRBJ2-1; D is unresolved. Trimming took off 0 bases at V and 4 bases at J, with 17 bases between the two ends. The CDR3 has 17 amino acids. The germline V gene encodes CDR1 SGHDT and CDR2 YYEEEE. The CDR3 here is CASSLASARVGYNEQFF. The DNA for the CDR3 is TGTGCCAGCAGCTTGGCCTCCGCTAGGGTGGGGTACAATGAGCAGTTCTTC.

Here the CDR3 DNA reads TGTGCCAGCAGGGGGCGGCGAGCGAGCACAGATACGCAGTATTTT. This sequence encodes CASRGRRASTDTQYF. J is TRBJ2-3 and V is TRBV12-3 or TRBV12-4; tentatively, D is TRBD1 (5 bases). The V end lost 6 bases, the J end lost 0 bases, and 13 bases lay between the germline ends. The CDR3 runs to 15 residues.

About this clonotype: A junction end diverges from the germline sequence, so it may reflect a read error. The chain is built from TRBV4-1 and TRBJ2-4, with D hard to call. This CDR3 is built from 15 residues. The V gene's germline CDR1 is MGHRA and CDR2 YSYEKL. The CDR3 sequence: CASSQVSRARNIQYF. The CDR3 region has the DNA TGCGCCAGCAGCCAAGTGTCCAGAGCCAGAAACATTCAGTACTTC.

About this clonotype itself: At one end the junction does not follow the germline gene, possibly because of a read error. The J gene is TRBJ1-5, the V gene TRBV4-1, with a tentative D call TRBD1 (6 bases). Germline V CDR1 and CDR2: MGHRA, YSYEKL. The CDR3 runs 18 residues. CDR3 amino acids: CASSEERGPRTGNQPQHF. CDR3 nucleotides: TGCGCCAGCAGCGAAGAACGGGGGCCGAGGACAGGCAATCAGCCCCAGCATTTT.

The chain uses TRBV29-1 and TRBJ2-1; D is perhaps TRBD1 or TRBD2 (5 bases each). Per the germline V gene, CDR1 is SQVTM and CDR2 is ANQGSEA. The CDR3 totals 12 residues. V was cut by 3 bases and J by 6 bases, with 9 bases left in between. This CDR3 reads CSVDWDVNEQFF. In nucleotides, the CDR3 is TGCAGCGTTGATTGGGACGTCAATGAGCAGTTCTTC.

In this sample, this clonotype turned up a few times. This chain links TRBV4-2 with TRBJ2-3, with TRBD2 matching 9 bases. The germline V gene encodes CDR1 LGHNA and CDR2 YNFKEQ. Trimming at V came to 4 bases and at J to 6 bases, leaving 8 bases not matched to a gene. The CDR3 has 15 amino acids. CDR3 nucleotides: TGTGCCAGCAGCCCAGGGGGTAGCGGGAGTGATACGCAGTATTTT. Protein: CASSPGGSGSDTQYF.

The rearrangement links TRBV6-5 to TRBJ1-2; 7 positions match TRBD1. J gave up 6 bases and V 5 bases, and 12 bases lay outside the gene matches. The CDR3 runs 15 residues. Germline CDR1 MNHEY, CDR2 SVGAGI. The CDR3 region has the DNA TGTGCCAGCAGTCCAGGACAGGTCCTGTATGATGGCTACACCTTC. Its translation: CASSPGQVLYDGYTF.

This clonotype was counted at least ten times. The chain employs TRBV5-1 and TRBJ2-7; a weak D match, TRBD1 (6 bases). CDR1 and CDR2 (germline): SGHRS, YFSETQ. V was clipped by 4 bases and J by 2 bases, with 10 bases between them. The CDR3 consists of 13 residues. This CDR3 reads CASSTGQPYEQYF. CDR3 bases: TGCGCCAGCAGCACCGGACAGCCCTACGAGCAGTACTTC.

In this sample, this clonotype turned up a few times. The genes are TRBV24-1 and TRBJ2-1; tentative D call: TRBD2 (5 bases). V was pared by 7 bases and J by 7 bases, with 10 bases between. Germline V lookup: CDR1 KGHDR, CDR2 SFDVKD. The CDR3 runs 12 residues. The CDR3 spells CATRDWGNEQFF. The CDR3 DNA reads TGTGCCACCAGGGACTGGGGAAATGAGCAGTTCTTC.

This clonotype was seen a few times. This chain joins TRBV10-2 and TRBJ2-4; 10 positions match TRBD2. The CDR3 runs to 19 residues. Looked up from germline, CDR1 is WSHSY and CDR2 is SAAADI. J was trimmed by 3 bases and V by 3 bases; bases with no gene match: 14. CDR3 in DNA: TGCGCCAGCAGTGATCCCCTAAAGCGGGGGGGCCCTATCAAAAACATTCAGTACTTC. Protein sequence: CASSDPLKRGGPIKNIQYF.